This passage covers 18 T cell receptor beta chains from one sample sequenced in a study of human T cells and chemical hapten exposure. TCRdb redid the calling of the RACE reads with MiXCR, one entry per CDR3 protein. Altogether some 81,000 distinct CDR3 sequences are present, about 8.6% being singletons, with the ten largest covering around 1.7%. The time point: healthy volunteer bleed at 6 weeks. Extraction of total RNA was performed on unfractionated whole blood. The sequenced sample consisted of whole blood. These receptors were obtained from a female donor in good health. Some clones in this sample may be carry-over from other donors' samples.

This clonotype was found a few times. The V gene is TRBV4-2, the J gene TRBJ1-2; 8 nucleotides align to TRBD1. Per the germline V gene, CDR1 is LGHNA and CDR2 is YNFKEQ. With 0 bases clipped from V and 4 bases from J, the junction kept 13 bases outside the gene matches. The CDR3 has 18 amino acids. CDR3 region: CASSQDWESTGATYGYTF. The DNA for the CDR3 is TGTGCCAGCAGCCAAGACTGGGAGTCGACAGGGGCGACCTATGGCTACACCTTC.

This clonotype has ten or more counts. V and J are TRBV7-2 and TRBJ2-1, with a tentative D call TRBD2 (5 bases). This CDR3 comprises 13 residues. From germline, CDR1 is SGHTA and CDR2 FQGNSA. V was clipped by 5 bases and J by 7 bases, with 12 bases between them. The CDR3 sequence is CASSPPSLNEQFF. The CDR3 region has the DNA TGTGCCAGCAGCCCCCCTAGCCTGAATGAGCAGTTCTTC. Variable domain in full (rest from reference TRBV7-2 and TRBJ2-1): GAGVSQSPSNKVTEKGKDVELRCDPISGHTALYWYRQSLGQGLEFLIYFQGNSAPDKSGLPSDRFSAERTGGSVSTLTIQRTQQEDSAVYLCASSPPSLNEQFFGPGTRLTVL.

J is TRBJ1-5 and V is TRBV19; D call uncertain. Germline V gene sequence: CDR1 LNHDA, CDR2 SQIVND (reference sequence). Deletions cut 7 bases from V and 4 bases from J, with 11 bases between. The CDR3 sequence is 13 residues long. The CDR3 coding sequence is TGTGCCAGTAAAGCGCAGGCGAATCAGCCCCAGCATTTT. Amino acid sequence: CASKAQANQPQHF. The entire variable domain, with the rest obtained from reference TRBV19 and TRBJ1-5, is as follows: DGGITQSPKYLFRKEGQNVTLSCEQNLNHDAMYWYRQDPGQGLRLIYYSQIVNDFQKGDIAEGYSVSREKKESFPLTVTSAQKNPTAFYLCASKAQANQPQHFGDGTRLSIL.

This clonotype was detected only a few times. This sequence joins TRBV12-3 or TRBV12-4 and TRBJ1-1; possible D gene TRBD1, 5 bases. The CDR3 covers 14 residues. V lost 1 base and J lost 4, with 10 bases in between. The DNA for the CDR3 is TGTGCCAGCAGTTTAGTCAGGGTAGGCACTGAAGCTTTCTTT. Encoded protein: CASSLVRVGTEAFF.

As for this clonotype: A read error may be the cause here, since a much bigger clone is one base away. The CDR3 loop reads CASSRGMPIDTQYF. CDR3 nucleotides: TGTGCCAGCAGCCGAGGGATGCCCATAGATACGCAGTATTTT. The chain carries TRBV6-5 and TRBJ2-3, with TRBD2 as a possible D gene (5 bases). The V and J ends lost 6 bases and 5 bases respectively, with 15 bases between them. The CDR3 length is 14 residues. CDR1 and CDR2 (germline): MNHEY, SVGAGI.

This clonotype was counted at least ten times. This rearrangement joins TRBV6-5 to TRBJ2-1; the D gene could be TRBD1 or TRBD2 (5 bases each). Trimming removed 6 bases at V and 7 bases at J, with 13 bases between. The CDR3 length is 13 residues. CDR1 is MNHEY, CDR2 SVGAGI, per germline. The CDR3 DNA sequence: TGTGCCAGCAGCCATGGGACGGGAAATGAGCAGTTCTTC. Protein: CASSHGTGNEQFF.

The chain recombines TRBV6-5 with TRBJ2-7; D tentatively reads TRBD1 or TRBD2 (5 bases each). This CDR3 has 12 residues. Germline loops: CDR1 MNHEY, CDR2 SVGAGI. Deletions cut 6 bases from V and 2 bases from J, with 8 bases between. Here the CDR3 DNA reads TGTGCCAGCAGCCGGGGACCCTACGAGCAGTACTTC. It is translated as CASSRGPYEQYF.

This clonotype was found a few times. V is TRBV5-1 and J is TRBJ1-1; D possibly corresponds to TRBD1 (6 bases). The CDR3 has 17 amino acids. The V end lost 3 bases, the J end lost 0 bases, and 18 bases lay between the germline ends. Germline V CDR1 and CDR2: SGHRS, YFSETQ. For the CDR3, the DNA is TGCGCCAGCAGCTCGTCCCGGGGGCCACCCATGAACACTGAAGCTTTCTTT. It encodes CASSSSRGPPMNTEAFF.

The sample holds many counts of this clonotype. The chain has TRBV7-9 and TRBJ1-1; D uncertain. This CDR3 region has 13 residues. Trimming removed 5 bases at V and 3 bases at J, with 10 bases between. Germline CDR1 reads SEHNR; CDR2 reads FQNEAQ (reference sequence). In DNA form, the CDR3 reads TGTGCCAGCAGCCAGATGGTGGACACTGAAGCTTTCTTT. Translating it yields CASSQMVDTEAFF.

This clonotype was recorded at least ten times. The V and J genes are TRBV25-1 and TRBJ2-3; D remains ambiguous. Looked up from germline, CDR1 is MGHDK and CDR2 is SYGVNS. V gave up 2 bases and J gave up 2 bases, with 8 bases separating them. CDR3 size: 14 residues. The CDR3 is CASSEVGHTDTQYF. CDR3 DNA: TGTGCCAGCAGTGAAGTCGGCCACACAGATACGCAGTATTTT.

This clonotype was seen repeatedly, ten times or more. CDR3 DNA: TGTGCCAGCAGTAAACAGCTTCACTCTGGAAACACCATATATTTT. Translated: CASSKQLHSGNTIYF. The chain is built from TRBV28 and TRBJ1-3; D unclear. Germline CDR1 reads MDHEN; CDR2 reads SYDVKM. The CDR3 spans 15 residues. The V end was cut by 5 bases, the J end by 0 bases, with 11 bases between. The entire variable domain, with the rest obtained from reference TRBV28 and TRBJ1-3, is as follows: DVKVTQSSRYLVKRTGEKVFLECVQDMDHENMFWYRQDPGLGLRLIYFSYDVKMKEKGDIPEGYSVSREKKERFSLILESASTNQTSMYLCASSKQLHSGNTIYFGEGSWLTVV.

In its sample, this clonotype was seen a few times. The CDR3 sequence is CASSQDRASTNEKLFF. CDR3 coding DNA: TGTGCCAGCAGCCAAGACAGAGCGTCAACTAATGAAAAACTGTTTTTT. V is TRBV3-1 and J is TRBJ1-4; the D is unclear. The CDR3 is made up of 16 amino acids. In germline, CDR1 is LGHDT, CDR2 YNNKEL (reference sequence). V was shortened by 0 bases and J by 0 bases, with 8 bases between the two germline ends.

This chain links TRBV29-1 with TRBJ2-3; D not certain. V gave up 3 bases and J gave up 1 base, with 8 bases separating them. The CDR3 consists of 13 residues. Germline-derived CDR1 and CDR2 are SQVTM and ANQGSEA. The CDR3 coding sequence is TGCAGCGTTGAGGCCCGAGGCACAGATACGCAGTATTTT. Its protein product is CSVEARGTDTQYF.

In its sample, this clonotype was seen many times. The chain uses TRBV21-1 and TRBJ2-2; the table gives TRBD1 as D, unverified against the DNA. TRBV21-1 is deemed a pseudogene. This CDR3 is built from 16 residues. Here the CDR3 DNA reads TGTGCCAGCAGCAATTCCGGGACAGGGGTCACCGGGGAGCTGTTTTTT. Residues: CASSNSGTGVTGELFF.

This clonotype has more than one count but fewer than ten. The chain combines TRBV4-3 with TRBJ1-6; 7 bases map to TRBD1. Germline CDR1 reads LGHNA; CDR2 reads YSLEER. This CDR3 is 15 amino acids long. V gave up 0 bases and J gave up 8 bases; unmatched junction bases: 4. The CDR3 region is CASSQDQGVYSPLHF. The CDR3 coding sequence is TGCGCCAGCAGCCAAGATCAGGGGGTTTATTCACCCCTCCACTTT.

A few counts support this clonotype. The genes are TRBV12-3 or TRBV12-4 and TRBJ2-7; the D gene is possibly TRBD2 (5 bases). CDR3 size: 11 residues. V was shortened by 2 bases and J by 9 bases, with 8 bases between the two germline ends. This chain's CDR3 is CASSLLEGQYF. The DNA of the CDR3 is TGTGCCAGCAGTTTACTAGAGGGGCAGTACTTC.

V usage is TRBV7-6 and J usage is TRBJ2-7, with D perhaps matching TRBD1 or TRBD2 (5 bases each). CDR1 and CDR2 from the germline V gene are SGHVS and FNYEAQ. V was trimmed by 2 bases and J by 5 bases, leaving 13 bases between them. This CDR3 is built from 14 residues. The CDR3 sequence is CASSLSASGHEQYF. The DNA of the CDR3 is TGTGCCAGCAGCTTATCCGCATCGGGGCACGAGCAGTACTTC.

This clonotype occurred many times. The gene calls are TRBV20-1 and TRBJ1-5; 8 bases map to TRBD1. CDR1 is DFQATT and CDR2 is SNEGSKA in the germline V gene (reference sequence). Losses at the gene ends were 6 bases for V and 7 bases for J; bases not matched to a gene: 14. This CDR3 is 15 amino acids long. CDR3 residues: CSAEARPGGAQPQHF. CDR3 bases: TGCAGTGCGGAAGCTAGGCCAGGGGGCGCCCAGCCCCAGCATTTT.